This is a list of T cell receptor beta chains from one sample in a study of T cell changes during pregnancy in multiple sclerosis. Measured with immunoSEQ multiplex PCR; TCRdb has only the in-frame clones, and not every one. Among tens of thousands of clones listed, approximately 91% were seen once. The specimen comprised peripheral blood, sampled in the second trimester of pregnancy. These receptors all stem from a female donor in good health, enrolled as a control in a pregnancy study. CDR3s include the opening cysteine and the closing phenylalanine or tryptophan. The order of the fields is J gene, V gene, D gene, clone size, CDR3 protein, CDR3 DNA. The D gene is left open where the match is weak. Rows give clone size only sometimes, using once, few, many, or a class for an expanded clone.

J: TRBJ2-3
V: TRBV11-3
D: TRBD2
size: NA
CDR3: CASSHSGRTDTQYF
DNA: TGTGCCAGCAGCCATAGCGGGCGCACAGATACGCAGTATTTT

J: TRBJ2-6
V: TRBV9
D: TRBD1
size: NA
CDR3: CASSFGTGRHGANVLTF
DNA: TGTGCCAGCAGCTTTGGGACAGGGAGGCACGGGGCCAACGTCCTGACTTTC

J: TRBJ1-5
V: TRBV6-1
D: NA
size: NA
CDR3: CASSEVAGSNQPQHF
DNA: TGTGCCAGCAGTGAAGTGGCAGGATCCAATCAGCCCCAGCATTTT

J: TRBJ2-3
V: TRBV7-3
D: NA
size: NA
CDR3: CASRRGLGGPSDTQYF
DNA: TGTGCCAGCAGGCGGGGATTGGGGGGGCCTTCGGATACGCAGTATTTT

J: TRBJ1-5
V: TRBV9
D: NA
size: NA
CDR3: CASSEEGQENQPQHF
DNA: TGTGCCAGCAGCGAGGAGGGGCAGGAGAATCAGCCCCAGCATTTT

J: TRBJ2-3
V: TRBV10-3
D: TRBD2
size: NA
CDR3: CAIRVAGNTDTQYF
DNA: TGTGCCATCAGAGTAGCGGGGAACACAGATACGCAGTATTTT

J: TRBJ1-5
V: TRBV28
D: NA
size: NA
CDR3: CASSLYQANQPQHF
DNA: TGTGCCAGCAGTTTATATCAGGCCAATCAGCCCCAGCATTTT

J: TRBJ1-1
V: TRBV7-8
D: TRBD1
size: NA
CDR3: CASSFMDRGQSGTFF
DNA: TGTGCCAGCAGCTTCATGGACAGGGGGCAGTCGGGAACTTTCTTT

J: TRBJ2-6
V: TRBV7-2
D: NA
size: NA
CDR3: CASSLSTSGANVLTF
DNA: TGTGCCAGCAGCTTAAGCACCTCTGGGGCCAACGTCCTGACTTTC

J: TRBJ1-6
V: TRBV6-1
D: TRBD1
size: NA
CDR3: CASSSGTGGNSPLHF
DNA: TGTGCCAGCAGTTCCGGGACAGGGGGTAATTCACCCCTCCACTTT

J: TRBJ2-7
V: TRBV5-5
D: NA
size: once
CDR3: CASSPGARYYEWQYF
DNA: TGTGCCAGCAGCCCTGGGGCTAGATACTACGAGTGGCAGTACTTC

J: TRBJ2-7
V: TRBV7-9
D: NA
size: NA
CDR3: CASSLAGNYEQYF
DNA: TGTGCCAGCAGCTTAGCGGGCAACTACGAGCAGTACTTC

J: TRBJ1-4
V: TRBV18
D: NA
size: NA
CDR3: CASSPQPSGLSELFF
DNA: TGTGCCAGCTCACCCCAGCCTTCGGGACTATCGGAACTGTTTTTT

J: TRBJ2-1
V: TRBV10-3
D: NA
size: NA
CDR3: CAITGERTYNEQFF
DNA: TGTGCCATCACAGGAGAGCGGACCTACAATGAGCAGTTCTTC

J: TRBJ2-4
V: TRBV7-9
D: NA
size: NA
CDR3: CASSLGAEENIQYF
DNA: TGTGCCAGCAGCTTAGGGGCAGAAGAAAACATTCAGTACTTC

J: TRBJ2-1
V: TRBV13
D: NA
size: NA
CDR3: CATLASGGVHEQFF
DNA: TGTGCCACCCTGGCGTCGGGGGGCGTGCATGAGCAGTTCTTC

J: TRBJ2-7
V: TRBV30
D: TRBD2
size: NA
CDR3: CAWNTPREDYEQYF
DNA: TGTGCCTGGAACACCCCGCGGGAGGACTACGAGCAGTACTTC

J: TRBJ2-7
V: TRBV7-2
D: NA
size: once
CDR3: CASSSSTGYEQYF
DNA: TGTGCCAGCAGCTCAAGTACCGGCTACGAGCAGTACTTC

J: TRBJ1-2
V: TRBV5-1
D: NA
size: NA
CDR3: CASSFDRFGYTF
DNA: TGCGCCAGCAGCTTCGACAGGTTTGGCTACACCTTC

J: TRBJ1-6
V: TRBV5-6
D: NA
size: NA
CDR3: CASSLSRGTLHF
DNA: TGTGCCAGCAGCTTGTCCCGGGGAACCCTCCACTTT

J: TRBJ2-1
V: TRBV2
D: TRBD2
size: NA
CDR3: CASSVLLGLATSSYNEQFF
DNA: TGTGCCAGCAGTGTCCTGTTGGGACTAGCGACCAGCTCCTACAATGAGCAGTTCTTC

J: TRBJ2-2
V: TRBV10-3
D: TRBD2
size: NA
CDR3: CATNELAGGDTGELFF
DNA: TGTGCCACCAATGAGCTAGCGGGGGGGGACACCGGGGAGCTGTTTTTT

J: TRBJ2-1
V: TRBV5-5
D: TRBD2
size: NA
CDR3: CASTLRELAGGSYNEQFF
DNA: TGTGCCAGCACCTTGAGGGAACTAGCGGGGGGTTCCTACAATGAGCAGTTCTTC

J: TRBJ1-3
V: TRBV6-5
D: NA
size: NA
CDR3: CASSTRAEGNTIYF
DNA: TGTGCCAGCTCGACCAGGGCGGAGGGAAACACCATATATTTT